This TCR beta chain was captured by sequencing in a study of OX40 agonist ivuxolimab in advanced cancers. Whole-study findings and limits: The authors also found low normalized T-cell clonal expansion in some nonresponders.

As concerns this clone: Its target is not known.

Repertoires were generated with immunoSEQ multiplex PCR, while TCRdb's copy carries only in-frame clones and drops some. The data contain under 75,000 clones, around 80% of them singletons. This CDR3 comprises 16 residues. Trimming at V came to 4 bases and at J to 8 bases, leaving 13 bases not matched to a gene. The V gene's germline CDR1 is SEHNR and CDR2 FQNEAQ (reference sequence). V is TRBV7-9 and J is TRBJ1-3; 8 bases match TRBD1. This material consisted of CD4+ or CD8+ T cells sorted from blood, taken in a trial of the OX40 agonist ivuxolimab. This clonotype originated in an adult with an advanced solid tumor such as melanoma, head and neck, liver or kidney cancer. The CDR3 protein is CASSSNGGQGAYTIYF. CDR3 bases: TGTGCCAGCAGCTCCAACGGTGGCCAGGGGGCATACACCATATATTTT.